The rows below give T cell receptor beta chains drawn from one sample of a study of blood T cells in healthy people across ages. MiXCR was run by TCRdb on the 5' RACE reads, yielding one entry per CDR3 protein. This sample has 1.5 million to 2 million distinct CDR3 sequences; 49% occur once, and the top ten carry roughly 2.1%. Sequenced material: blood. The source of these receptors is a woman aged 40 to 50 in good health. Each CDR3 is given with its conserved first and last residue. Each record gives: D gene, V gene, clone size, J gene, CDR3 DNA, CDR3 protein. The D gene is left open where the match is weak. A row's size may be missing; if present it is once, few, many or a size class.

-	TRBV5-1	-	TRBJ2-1	TGCGCCAGCACTCGGCGGGCAGGGGCCGCGGAGCAGTTCTTC	CASTRRAGAAEQFF
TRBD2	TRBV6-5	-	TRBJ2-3	TGTGCCGGCAGGGCAACGGGGGGAGATACGCAGTATTTT	CAGRATGGDTQYF
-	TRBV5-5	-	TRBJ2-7	TGTGCCAGCAGCATCGGACCGAGCTCCTACGAGCAGTACTTC	CASSIGPSSYEQYF
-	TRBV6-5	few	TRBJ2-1	TGTGCCAGCAGTCCGCTCCGGGACTCCGGCGGCGATGAGCAGTTCTTC	CASSPLRDSGGDEQFF
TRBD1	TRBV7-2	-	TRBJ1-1	TGTGCCAGCAGATCGGGCAGGGGGCAGACTGAAGCTTTCTTT	CASRSGRGQTEAFF
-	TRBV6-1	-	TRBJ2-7	TGTGCCAGCAGTGAGCTCGGGGGGCCCCCCTACGAGCAGTACTTC	CASSELGGPPYEQYF
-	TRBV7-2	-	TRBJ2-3	TGTCCCAGCAGCTTAACCTCGGAGGGATACAGGGGTAGGACGCAGTATTTT	CPSSLTSEGYRGRTQYF
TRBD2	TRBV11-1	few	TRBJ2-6	TGTGCCAGCAGCTCCCAACCGGGACTAGCGGGGGGGCCACCTGGGGCCAACGTCCTGACTTTC	CASSSQPGLAGGPPGANVLTF
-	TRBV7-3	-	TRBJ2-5	TGTGCCAGCAGCTTAAGTCCCGCTAGCATGGAGACCCAGTACTTC	CASSLSPASMETQYF
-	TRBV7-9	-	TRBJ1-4	TGTGCCAGCAGACCCTTGGGGCAGCATAATGAAAAACTGTTTTTT	CASRPLGQHNEKLFF
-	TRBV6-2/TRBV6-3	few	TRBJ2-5	TGTGCCAGCAGTCGATCCGGGACAACTAAAGAGACCCAGTACTTC	CASSRSGTTKETQYF
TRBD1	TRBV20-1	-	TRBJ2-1	TGCAGTGCTTCCCGGGACAGGGACGCAACCCCGCCGGGGAATGAGCAGTTCTTC	CSASRDRDATPPGNEQFF
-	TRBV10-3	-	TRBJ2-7	TGTGCCATCAGTGAGGTCGACTACGAGCAGTACTTC	CAISEVDYEQYF
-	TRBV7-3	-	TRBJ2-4	TGTGCCAGCAGCCAAAACGCCAAAAACATTCAGTACTTC	CASSQNAKNIQYF
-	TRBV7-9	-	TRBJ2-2	TGTGCCACCAAGGAGGGACATTCGAACACCGGGGAGCTGTTTTTT	CATKEGHSNTGELFF
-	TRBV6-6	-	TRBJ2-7	TGTGTCAGCAGTTACACGGCCGACCGGGGGTACGAGCAGTACTTC	CVSSYTADRGYEQYF
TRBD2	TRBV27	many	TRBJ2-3	TGTGCCAGCAGTCGACTAGCGGGAGGTACAGATACGCAGTATTTT	CASSRLAGGTDTQYF
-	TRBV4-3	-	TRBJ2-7	TGCGCCAGCAGCCAAGGTAGGGCCCTGAGCTCCTACGAGCAGTACTTC	CASSQGRALSSYEQYF
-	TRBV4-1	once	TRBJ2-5	TGCGCCAGCAGCCAAGATGGCGGGGCCCAAGAGACCCAGTACTTC	CASSQDGGAQETQYF
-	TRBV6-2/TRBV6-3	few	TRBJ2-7	TGTGCCAGCGCCGGGGGTCTGACCTACGAGCAGTACTTC	CASAGGLTYEQYF
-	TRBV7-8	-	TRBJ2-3	TGTGCCACTACACAGGAGGGCACAGATACGCAGTATTTT	CATTQEGTDTQYF
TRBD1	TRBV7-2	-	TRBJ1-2	TGTGCCAGCAGCTGGGACAGGGGTTTATTTAACTATGGCTACACCTTC	CASSWDRGLFNYGYTF
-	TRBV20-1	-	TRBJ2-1	TGCAGTGCTCGGGGGAACTATGAGCAGTTCTTC	CSARGNYEQFF
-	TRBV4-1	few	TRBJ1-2	TGCGCCAGCAGCCAAGTTCAGGCCACTCTAGCTAACTATGGCTACACCTTC	CASSQVQATLANYGYTF
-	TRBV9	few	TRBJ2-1	TGTGCCAGCAGCGTAGTCGGGGAGATTTACAATGAGCAGTTCTTC	CASSVVGEIYNEQFF
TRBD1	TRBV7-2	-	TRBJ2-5	TGTGCCAGCAGCTTAAACCAGGGGGCTAATGAGCAGTACTTC	CASSLNQGANEQYF
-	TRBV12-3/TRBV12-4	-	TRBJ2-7	TGTGCCAGCAGCACACAAACAGCCACAGAGCAGTACTTC	CASSTQTATEQYF
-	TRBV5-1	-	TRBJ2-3	TGCGCCAGCAGCTTGAAAACAGACACAGATACGCAGTATTTT	CASSLKTDTDTQYF
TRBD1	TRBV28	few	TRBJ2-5	TGTGCCAGCAGTTCGATAACAGGGGACCAAGAGACCCAGTACTTC	CASSSITGDQETQYF
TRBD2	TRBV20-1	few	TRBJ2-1	TGCAGTGCTAGCCCGATAGCGGGGGGCTACAATGAGCAGTTCTTC	CSASPIAGGYNEQFF
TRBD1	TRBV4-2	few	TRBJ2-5	TGTGCCAGCAGCCAGATACGGACAGGAGACCAAGAGACCCAGTACTTC	CASSQIRTGDQETQYF
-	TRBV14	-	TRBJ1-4	TGTGCCAGCAGCCACAGGAGCAAAAAACTGTTTTTT	CASSHRSKKLFF
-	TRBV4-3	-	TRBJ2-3	TGCGCCAGCAGCCAATTTGGGGTAGGGACACAGACAGATACGCAGTATTTT	CASSQFGVGTQTDTQYF
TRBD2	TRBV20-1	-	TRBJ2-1	TGCAGTGCTAGAGGCAACCTAGCGGGGGGGATCTACCCCAATGAGCAGTTCTTC	CSARGNLAGGIYPNEQFF
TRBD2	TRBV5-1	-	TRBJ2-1	TGCGCCAGCAGTACGGGGGGGCTTGAGCAGTTCTTC	CASSTGGLEQFF
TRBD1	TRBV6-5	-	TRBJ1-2	TGTGCCAGCAGTTACCAGCCTGGGACAGACATTGAGGGCTACACCTTC	CASSYQPGTDIEGYTF
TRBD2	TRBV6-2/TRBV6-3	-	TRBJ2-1	TGTGCCAGCATAGAGAGAGGCGGGGGGGCAGTCAATGAGCAGTTCTTC	CASIERGGGAVNEQFF
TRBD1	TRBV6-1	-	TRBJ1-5	TGTGCCAGCAGGCCGGGACAGGTTAGCAATCAGCCCCAGCATTTT	CASRPGQVSNQPQHF
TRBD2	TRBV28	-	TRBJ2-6	TGTGCCACAGTCGGGGGGTCCTCTGGGGCCAACGTCCTGACTTTC	CATVGGSSGANVLTF
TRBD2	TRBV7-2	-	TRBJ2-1	TGTGCCAGCAGAACTATAGCGGGGGCAATCCTCGGTGAGCAGTTCTTC	CASRTIAGAILGEQFF
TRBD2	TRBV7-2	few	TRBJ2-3	TGTGCCAGCAGCTCTAGGAGGGTCGGGGGGGCCGGAGATACGCAGTATTTT	CASSSRRVGGAGDTQYF
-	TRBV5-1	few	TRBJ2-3	TGCGCCAGCAGCTTGGAACTTCCTCGGGGTGATACGCAGTATTTT	CASSLELPRGDTQYF